This T cell receptor beta chain comes out of a study of PD-L1 blockade in urothelial cancer. At the level of the study: The number of prior chemotherapy regimens per patient was 0 to 3. Specimens of blood held a median count of roughly 130,000 T cells.

This clone was seen more than once but under ten times. TCRdb's copy holds only in-frame clones and misses some; the assay was immunoSEQ multiplex PCR. This table holds 70,000 to 90,000 clones, 82% found once. Locally advanced or metastatic urothelial carcinoma affected all patients. Sampling of each patient yielded between 1 and 8 specimens, collected pretreatment and on-treatment. Between the trimmed V and J ends, which lost 2 bases and 3 bases, there was a span of 10 bases. Per the germline V gene, CDR1 is MDHEN and CDR2 is SYDVKM. CDR3 length: 14 amino acids. The gene calls are TRBV28 and TRBJ1-2; D is perhaps TRBD1 (6 bases). The receptor comes from a man between 65 and 80 years old with urothelial cancer. The sample consisted of PBMCs, taken around atezolizumab (anti-PD-L1) treatment. CDR3 sequence reads: CASSLGAGDYGYTF. DNA of the CDR3: TGTGCCAGCAGTTTAGGAGCAGGGGACTATGGCTACACCTTC.